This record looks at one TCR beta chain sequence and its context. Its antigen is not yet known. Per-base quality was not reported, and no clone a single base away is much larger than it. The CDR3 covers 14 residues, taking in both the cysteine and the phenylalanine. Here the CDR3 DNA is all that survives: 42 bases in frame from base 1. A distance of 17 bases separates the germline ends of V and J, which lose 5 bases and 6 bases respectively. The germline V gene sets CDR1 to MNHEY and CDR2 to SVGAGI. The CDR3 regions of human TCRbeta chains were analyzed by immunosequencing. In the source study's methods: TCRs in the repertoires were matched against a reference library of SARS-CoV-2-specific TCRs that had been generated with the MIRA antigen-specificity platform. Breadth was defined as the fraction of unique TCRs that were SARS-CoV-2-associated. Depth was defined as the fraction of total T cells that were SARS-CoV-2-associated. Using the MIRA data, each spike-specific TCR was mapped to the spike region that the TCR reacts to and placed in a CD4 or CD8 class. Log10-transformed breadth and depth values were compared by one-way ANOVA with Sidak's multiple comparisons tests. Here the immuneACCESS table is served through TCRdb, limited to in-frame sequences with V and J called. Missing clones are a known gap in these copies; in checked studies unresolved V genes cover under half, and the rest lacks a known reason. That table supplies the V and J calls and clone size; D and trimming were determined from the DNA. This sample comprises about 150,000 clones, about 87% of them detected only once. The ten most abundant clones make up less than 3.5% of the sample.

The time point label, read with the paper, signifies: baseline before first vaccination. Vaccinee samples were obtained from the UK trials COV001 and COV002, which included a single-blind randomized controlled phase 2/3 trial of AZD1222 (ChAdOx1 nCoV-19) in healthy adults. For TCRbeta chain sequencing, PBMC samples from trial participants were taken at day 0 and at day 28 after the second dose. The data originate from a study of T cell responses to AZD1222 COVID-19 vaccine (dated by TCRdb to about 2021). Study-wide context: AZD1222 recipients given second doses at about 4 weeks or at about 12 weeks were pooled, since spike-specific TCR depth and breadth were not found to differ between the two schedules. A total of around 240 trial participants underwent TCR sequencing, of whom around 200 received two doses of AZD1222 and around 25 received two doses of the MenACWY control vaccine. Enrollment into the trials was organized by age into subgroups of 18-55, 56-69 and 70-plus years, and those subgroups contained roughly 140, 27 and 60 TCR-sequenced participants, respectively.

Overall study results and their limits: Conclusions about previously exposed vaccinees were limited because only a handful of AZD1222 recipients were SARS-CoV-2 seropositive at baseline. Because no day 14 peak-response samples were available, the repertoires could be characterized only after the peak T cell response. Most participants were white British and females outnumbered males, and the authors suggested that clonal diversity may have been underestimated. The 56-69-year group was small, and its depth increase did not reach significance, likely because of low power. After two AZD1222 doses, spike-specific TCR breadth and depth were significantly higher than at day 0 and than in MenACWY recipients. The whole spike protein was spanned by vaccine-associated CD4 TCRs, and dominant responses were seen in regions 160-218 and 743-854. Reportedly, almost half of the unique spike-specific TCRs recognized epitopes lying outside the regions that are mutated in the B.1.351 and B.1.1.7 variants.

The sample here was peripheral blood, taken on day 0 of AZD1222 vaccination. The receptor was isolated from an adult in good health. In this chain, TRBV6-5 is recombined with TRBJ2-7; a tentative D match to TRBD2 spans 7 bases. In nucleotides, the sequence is TGTGCCAGCAGTCGAGGGCCTGGGGGGGCCGAGCAGTACTTC. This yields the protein CASSRGPGGAEQYF.